The 10 T cell receptor beta chains below all came from one sample that was sequenced in a study of T cell responses to AZD1222 COVID-19 vaccine. The protocol was immunoSEQ multiplex PCR, while the TCRdb copy is restricted to in-frame clones and leaves out a portion. The sample lists 120,000 or so clones; over 75% were seen once. Sequenced here: peripheral blood, sampled on day 0 of AZD1222 vaccination. The receptors were sampled from an adult in good health.

The chain couples TRBV18 to TRBJ2-3; tentative D call: TRBD1 (5 bases). Germline CDR1 is KGHSH and CDR2 is LQKENI. The CDR3 is 16 amino acids. The germline V and J ends were trimmed by 4 bases and 2 bases, with 16 bases remaining between them. CDR3 sequence (DNA): TGTGCCAGCTCACTCCGACAGTTATGGACCACAGATACGCAGTATTTT. This codes for CASSLRQLWTTDTQYF.

The chain joins TRBV7-3 to TRBJ2-1, with D tentatively TRBD2 (5 bases). Germline V gene lookup returns CDR1 SGHTA and CDR2 FQGTGA. Trimming removed 4 bases at V and 4 bases at J, with 11 bases between. The length of the CDR3 is 14 residues. The CDR3 reads CASSSTPGYNEQFF. The DNA for the CDR3 is TGTGCCAGCAGCTCAACCCCGGGATACAATGAGCAGTTCTTC.

The genes are TRBV7-3 and TRBJ2-2, with a tentative D call TRBD2 (7 bases). CDR3 length: 16 amino acids. Germline CDR1 and CDR2: SGHTA and FQGTGA. V was cut by 1 base and J by 4 bases, with 13 bases left in between. This CDR3 is CASSLIRGGGTGELFF. CDR3 coding DNA: TGTGCCAGCAGCTTAATCAGGGGCGGGGGCACCGGGGAGCTGTTTTTT. The full variable domain, rest sourced from reference TRBV7-3 and TRBJ2-2, is GAGVSQTPSNKVTEKGKYVELRCDPISGHTALYWYRQSLGQGPEFLIYFQGTGAADDSGLPNDRFFAVRPEGSVSTLKIQRTERGDSAVYLCASSLIRGGGTGELFFGEGSRLTVL.

The genes are TRBV5-1 and TRBJ2-5; D remains unclear. The V end was cut by 0 bases, the J end by 7 bases, with 10 bases between. The CDR3 is 13 amino acids. The germline gives CDR1 SGHRS, CDR2 YFSETQ. The CDR3 is CASSLDAESTQYF. DNA for the CDR3: TGCGCCAGCAGCTTGGATGCGGAGTCGACCCAGTACTTC.

The J gene is TRBJ1-6, the V gene TRBV10-2; no reliable D call. The germline gives CDR1 WSHSY, CDR2 SAAADI. V shed 3 bases and J shed 8 bases, with 14 bases lying between them. This CDR3 is 15 amino acids long. The CDR3 sequence is CASSERRTGYSPLHF. In nucleotides, the CDR3 is TGCGCCAGCAGTGAAAGGAGGACGGGTTATTCACCCCTCCACTTT.

The table lists this clone with a count of one. The sample contains more than one DNA sequence encoding this CDR3. The chain employs TRBV4-2 and TRBJ2-1; D remains ambiguous. CDR1 is LGHNA and CDR2 is YNFKEQ in the germline V gene. The CDR3 length is 13 residues. V was trimmed by 1 base and J by 7 bases, leaving 8 bases between them. DNA for the CDR3: TGTGCCAGCAGCCAAGGCACCTTTAATGAGCAGTTCTTC. It specifies CASSQGTFNEQFF.

This clone has a single count. This chain connects TRBV5-1 to TRBJ1-1, with a possible D match to TRBD1 (5 bases). Trimming cost V 2 bases and J 7 bases, with 12 bases left between them. Per the germline V gene, CDR1 is SGHRS and CDR2 is YFSETQ. The CDR3 covers 13 residues. DNA of the CDR3: TGCGCCAGCAGCTTCATACAGGAGGATGAAGCTTTCTTT. Translation: CASSFIQEDEAFF.

V gene TRBV4-3 combines with J gene TRBJ1-5; maybe TRBD1 (5 bases). The V end was cut by 3 bases, the J end by 6 bases, with 9 bases between. The CDR3 is made up of 13 amino acids. Germline lookup yields CDR1 LGHNA and CDR2 YSLEER. CDR3 DNA: TGCGCCAGCAGCCACGCAGGGTTTCAGCCCCAGCATTTT. It yields the protein CASSHAGFQPQHF.

The rearrangement uses TRBV11-2 and TRBJ2-1; no clear D. The germline V and J ends were trimmed by 5 bases and 0 bases, with 14 bases remaining between them. The CDR3 has 16 residues. Germline V gives CDR1 SGHAT, CDR2 FQNNGV. The CDR3, as DNA: TGTGCCAGCAGCCCCCCCTGGGCCAGCTCCTACAATGAGCAGTTCTTC. Its protein product is CASSPPWASSYNEQFF. The full variable domain, with the rest looked up from reference TRBV11-2 and TRBJ2-1, is EAGVAQSPRYKIIEKRQSVAFWCNPISGHATLYWYQQILGQGPKLLIQFQNNGVVDDSQLPKDRFSAERLKGVDSTLKIQPAKLEDSAVYLCASSPPWASSYNEQFFGPGTRLTVL.

CDR3 DNA: TGTGCCAGCAGCTTAACGTCGGGGACAGGGGTAGGCTACACCTTC. Amino acid sequence: CASSLTSGTGVGYTF. The V and J genes are TRBV27 and TRBJ1-2; 10 bases agree with TRBD1. CDR1 and CDR2 (germline): MNHEY, SMNVEV (reference sequence). J lost 8 bases, V lost 6 bases, and 12 bases had no gene match. This CDR3 contains 15 residues.